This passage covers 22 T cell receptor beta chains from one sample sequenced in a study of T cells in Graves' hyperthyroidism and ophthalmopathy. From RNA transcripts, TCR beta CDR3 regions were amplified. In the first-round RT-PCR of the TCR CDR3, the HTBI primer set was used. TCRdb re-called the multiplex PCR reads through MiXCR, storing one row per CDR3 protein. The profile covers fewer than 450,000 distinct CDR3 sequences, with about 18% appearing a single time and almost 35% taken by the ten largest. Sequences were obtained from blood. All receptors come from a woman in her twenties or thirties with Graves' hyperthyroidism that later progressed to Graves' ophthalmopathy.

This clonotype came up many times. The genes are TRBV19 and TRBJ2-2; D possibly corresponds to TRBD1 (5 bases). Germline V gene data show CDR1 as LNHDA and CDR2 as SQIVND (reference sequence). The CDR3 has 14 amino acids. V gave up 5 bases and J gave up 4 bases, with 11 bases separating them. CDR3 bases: TGTGCCAGTAGTCCCTCTCAGGGCACCGGGGAGCTGTTTTTT. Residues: CASSPSQGTGELFF.

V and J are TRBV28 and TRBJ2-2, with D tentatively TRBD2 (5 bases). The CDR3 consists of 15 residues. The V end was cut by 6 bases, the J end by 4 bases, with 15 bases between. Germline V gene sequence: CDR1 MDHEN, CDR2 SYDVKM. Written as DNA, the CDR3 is TGTGCCAGCAGCCGAAGGGAGACCGGCACCGGGGAGCTGTTTTTT. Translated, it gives CASSRRETGTGELFF.

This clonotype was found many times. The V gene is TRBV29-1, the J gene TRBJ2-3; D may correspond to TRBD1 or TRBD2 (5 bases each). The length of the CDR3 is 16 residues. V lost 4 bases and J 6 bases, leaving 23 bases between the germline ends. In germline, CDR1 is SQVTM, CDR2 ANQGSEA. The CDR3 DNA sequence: TGCAGCGTTGGCGTTTTTCGGGACGGACTCGCGGATACGCAGTATTTT. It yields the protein CSVGVFRDGLADTQYF.

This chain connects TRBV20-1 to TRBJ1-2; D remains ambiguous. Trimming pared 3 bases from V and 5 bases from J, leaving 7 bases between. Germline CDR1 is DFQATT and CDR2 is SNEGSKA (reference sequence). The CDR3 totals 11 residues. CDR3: CSASLSYGYTF. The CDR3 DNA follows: TGCAGTGCTAGCCTATCTTATGGCTACACCTTC.

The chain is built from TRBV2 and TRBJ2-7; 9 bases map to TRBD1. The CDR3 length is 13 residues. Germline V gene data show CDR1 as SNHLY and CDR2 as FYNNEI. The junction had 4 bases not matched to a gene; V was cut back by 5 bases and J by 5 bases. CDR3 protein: CASSRDRGDEQYF. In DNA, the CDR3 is TGTGCCAGCAGTCGAGACAGGGGGGACGAGCAGTACTTC.

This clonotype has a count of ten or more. The CDR3 nucleotides are TGTGCCTGGAGCGCACTAGCGGGGGGGCTCAGAAATACGCAGTATTTT. Translation gives CAWSALAGGLRNTQYF. This chain links TRBV30 with TRBJ2-3; 13 positions match TRBD2. The CDR3 totals 16 residues. Losses at the gene ends were 3 bases for V and 7 bases for J; bases not matched to a gene: 10. The germline gives CDR1 GTSNPN, CDR2 SVGIG (reference sequence). Looking up the rest from reference TRBV30 and TRBJ2-3 gives the full variable domain: SQTIHQWPATLVQPVGSPLSLECTVEGTSNPNLYWYRQAAGRGLQLLFYSVGIGQISSEVPQNLSASRPQDRQFILSSKKLLLSDSGFYLCAWSALAGGLRNTQYFGPGTRLTVL.

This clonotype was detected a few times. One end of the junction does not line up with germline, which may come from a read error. CDR3 region: CASSFQWANKQFF. The CDR3 DNA is TGTGCCAGCAGTTTTCAATGGGCCAATAAGCAGTTCTTC. V usage is TRBV27 and J usage is TRBJ2-1; no firm D call. The CDR3 loop spans 13 amino acids. The germline gives CDR1 MNHEY, CDR2 SMNVEV (reference sequence).

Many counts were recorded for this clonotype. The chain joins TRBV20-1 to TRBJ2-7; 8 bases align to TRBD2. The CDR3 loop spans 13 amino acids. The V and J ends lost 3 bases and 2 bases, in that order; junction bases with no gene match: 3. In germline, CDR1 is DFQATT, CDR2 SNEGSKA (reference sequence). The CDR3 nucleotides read TGCAGTGCTAGCGGGGGGGAAACCTACGAGCAGTACTTC. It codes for CSASGGETYEQYF.

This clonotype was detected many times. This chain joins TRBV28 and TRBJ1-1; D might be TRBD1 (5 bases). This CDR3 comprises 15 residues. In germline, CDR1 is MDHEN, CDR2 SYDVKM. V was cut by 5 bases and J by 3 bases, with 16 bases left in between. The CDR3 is CASSTVIRGDTEAFF. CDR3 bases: TGTGCCAGCAGTACCGTGATCCGGGGCGACACTGAAGCTTTCTTT.

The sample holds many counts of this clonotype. CDR3 nucleotides: TGTGCCAGCAGTTTCTCCCTAGCGGGGACAGAGACCCAGTACTTC. It yields the protein CASSFSLAGTETQYF. The V call is TRBV28, the J call TRBJ2-5; TRBD2 aligns across 9 bases. The V segment lost 3 bases and the J segment 4 bases; nucleotides outside the gene matches: 6. This CDR3 has 15 amino acids. Germline loops: CDR1 MDHEN, CDR2 SYDVKM.

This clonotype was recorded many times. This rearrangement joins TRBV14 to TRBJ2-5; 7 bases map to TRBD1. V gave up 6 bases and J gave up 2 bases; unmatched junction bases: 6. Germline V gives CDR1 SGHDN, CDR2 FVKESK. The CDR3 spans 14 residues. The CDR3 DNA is TGTGCCAGCAGACGAACGGGACAGCAAGAGACCCAGTACTTC. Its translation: CASRRTGQQETQYF.

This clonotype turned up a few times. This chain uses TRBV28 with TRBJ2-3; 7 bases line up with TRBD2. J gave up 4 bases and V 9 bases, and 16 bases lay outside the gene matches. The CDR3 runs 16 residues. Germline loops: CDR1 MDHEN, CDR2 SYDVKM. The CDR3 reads CASQRGSLSVADTQYF. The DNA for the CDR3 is TGTGCCAGTCAGCGCGGGAGTCTTAGCGTTGCAGATACGCAGTATTTT.

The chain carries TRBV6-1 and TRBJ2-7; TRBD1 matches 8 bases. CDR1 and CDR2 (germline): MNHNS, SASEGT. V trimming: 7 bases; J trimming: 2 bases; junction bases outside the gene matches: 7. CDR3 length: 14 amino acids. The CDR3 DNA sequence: TGTGCCAGCACTCCAGACAGGGGTACCTACGAGCAGTACTTC. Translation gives CASTPDRGTYEQYF.

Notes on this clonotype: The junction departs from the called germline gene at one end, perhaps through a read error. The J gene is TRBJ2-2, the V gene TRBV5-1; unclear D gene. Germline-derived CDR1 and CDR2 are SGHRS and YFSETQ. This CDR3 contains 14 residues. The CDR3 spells CVSSLAQPPGELFF. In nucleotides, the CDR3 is TGCGTCAGCAGCTTGGCCCAGCCCCCCGGGGAGCTGTTTTTT.

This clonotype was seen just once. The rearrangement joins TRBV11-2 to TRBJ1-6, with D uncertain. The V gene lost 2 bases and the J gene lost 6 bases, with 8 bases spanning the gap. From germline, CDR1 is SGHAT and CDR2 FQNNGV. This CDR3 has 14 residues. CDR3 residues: CASSLYQANSPLHF. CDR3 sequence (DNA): TGTGCCAGCAGCTTATATCAGGCTAATTCACCCCTCCACTTT. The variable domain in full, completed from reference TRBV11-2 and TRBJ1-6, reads EAGVAQSPRYKIIEKRQSVAFWCNPISGHATLYWYQQILGQGPKLLIQFQNNGVVDDSQLPKDRFSAERLKGVDSTLKIQPAKLEDSAVYLCASSLYQANSPLHFGNGTRLTVT.

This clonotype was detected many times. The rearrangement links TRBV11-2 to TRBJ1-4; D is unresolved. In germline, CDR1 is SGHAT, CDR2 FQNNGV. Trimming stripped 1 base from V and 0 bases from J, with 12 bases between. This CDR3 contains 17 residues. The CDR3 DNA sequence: TGTGCCAGCAGCTTAGTTCGTACAGTTGCAACTAATGAAAAACTGTTTTTT. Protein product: CASSLVRTVATNEKLFF.

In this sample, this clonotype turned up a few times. The CDR3 sequence: CASSLLAGELVTGELFF. CDR3 nucleotides: TGTGCCAGCAGCTTACTAGCGGGAGAACTCGTTACCGGGGAGCTGTTTTTT. J is TRBJ2-2 and V is TRBV5-4, with TRBD2 matching 11 bases. V lost 2 bases to trimming and J lost 5 bases; unmatched junction nucleotides: 8. Germline CDR1 reads SGHNT; CDR2 reads YYREEE (reference sequence). The CDR3 totals 17 residues.

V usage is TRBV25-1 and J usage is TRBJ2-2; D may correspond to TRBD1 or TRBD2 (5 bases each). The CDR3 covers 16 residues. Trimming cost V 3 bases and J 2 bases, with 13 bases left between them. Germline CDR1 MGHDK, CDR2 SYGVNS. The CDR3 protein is CASSEGVTVNTGELFF. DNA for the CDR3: TGTGCCAGCAGTGAGGGGGTAACGGTAAACACCGGGGAGCTGTTTTTT.

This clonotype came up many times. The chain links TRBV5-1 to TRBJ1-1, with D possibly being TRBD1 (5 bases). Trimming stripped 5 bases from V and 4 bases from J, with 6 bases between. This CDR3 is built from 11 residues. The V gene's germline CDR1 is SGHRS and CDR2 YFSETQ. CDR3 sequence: CASRQGTEAFF. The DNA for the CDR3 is TGCGCCAGCAGGCAGGGCACTGAAGCTTTCTTT.

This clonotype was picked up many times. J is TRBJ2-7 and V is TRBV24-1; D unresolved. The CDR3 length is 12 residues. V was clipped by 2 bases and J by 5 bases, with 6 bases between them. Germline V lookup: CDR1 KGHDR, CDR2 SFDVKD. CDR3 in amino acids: CATSDSNNEQYF. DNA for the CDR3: TGTGCCACCAGTGATTCTAATAACGAGCAGTACTTC.

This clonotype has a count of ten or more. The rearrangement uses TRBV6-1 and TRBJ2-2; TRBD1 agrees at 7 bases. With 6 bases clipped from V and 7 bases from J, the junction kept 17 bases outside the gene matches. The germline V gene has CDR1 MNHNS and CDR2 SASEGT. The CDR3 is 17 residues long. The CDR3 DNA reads TGTGCCAGCAGCAGGACAGTAGGACAGGCGCTCGTCGGGGAGCTGTTTTTT. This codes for CASSRTVGQALVGELFF.

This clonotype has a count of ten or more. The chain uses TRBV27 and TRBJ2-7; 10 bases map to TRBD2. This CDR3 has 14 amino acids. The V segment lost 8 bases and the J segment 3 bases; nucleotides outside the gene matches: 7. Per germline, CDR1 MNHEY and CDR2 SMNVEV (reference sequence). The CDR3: CASSVLAGIYEQYF. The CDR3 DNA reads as TGTGCCAGCTCCGTACTAGCGGGAATCTACGAGCAGTACTTC.